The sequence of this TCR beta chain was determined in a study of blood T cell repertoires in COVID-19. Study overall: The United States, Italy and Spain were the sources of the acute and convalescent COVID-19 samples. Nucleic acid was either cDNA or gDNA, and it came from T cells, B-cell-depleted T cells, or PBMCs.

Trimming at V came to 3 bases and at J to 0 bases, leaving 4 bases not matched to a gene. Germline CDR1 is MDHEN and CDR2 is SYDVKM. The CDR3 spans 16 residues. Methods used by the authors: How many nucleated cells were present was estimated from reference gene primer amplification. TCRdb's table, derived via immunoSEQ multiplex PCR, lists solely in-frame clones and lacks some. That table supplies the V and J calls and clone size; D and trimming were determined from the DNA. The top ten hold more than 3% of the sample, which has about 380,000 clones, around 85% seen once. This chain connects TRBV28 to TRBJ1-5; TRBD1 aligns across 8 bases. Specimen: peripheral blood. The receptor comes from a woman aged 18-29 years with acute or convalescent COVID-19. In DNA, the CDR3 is TGTGCCAGCAGTTTGGCGACAGGGGATAGCAATCAGCCCCAGCATTTT. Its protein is CASSLATGDSNQPQHF.